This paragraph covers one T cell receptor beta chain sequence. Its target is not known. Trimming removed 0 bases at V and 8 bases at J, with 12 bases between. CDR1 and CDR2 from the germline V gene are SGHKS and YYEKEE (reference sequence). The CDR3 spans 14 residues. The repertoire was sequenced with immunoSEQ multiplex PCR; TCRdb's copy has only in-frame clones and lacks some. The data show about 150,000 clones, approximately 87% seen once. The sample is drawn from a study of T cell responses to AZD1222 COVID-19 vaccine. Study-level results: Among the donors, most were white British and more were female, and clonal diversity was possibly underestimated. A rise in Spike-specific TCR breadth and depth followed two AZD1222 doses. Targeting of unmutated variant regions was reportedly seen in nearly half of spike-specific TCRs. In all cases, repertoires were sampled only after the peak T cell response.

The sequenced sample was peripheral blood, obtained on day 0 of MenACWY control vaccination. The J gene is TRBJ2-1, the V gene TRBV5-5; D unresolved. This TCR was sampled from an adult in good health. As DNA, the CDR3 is TGTGCCAGCAGCTTGGCCGCGACCTCGGATGAGCAGTTCTTC. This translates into CASSLAATSDEQFF.